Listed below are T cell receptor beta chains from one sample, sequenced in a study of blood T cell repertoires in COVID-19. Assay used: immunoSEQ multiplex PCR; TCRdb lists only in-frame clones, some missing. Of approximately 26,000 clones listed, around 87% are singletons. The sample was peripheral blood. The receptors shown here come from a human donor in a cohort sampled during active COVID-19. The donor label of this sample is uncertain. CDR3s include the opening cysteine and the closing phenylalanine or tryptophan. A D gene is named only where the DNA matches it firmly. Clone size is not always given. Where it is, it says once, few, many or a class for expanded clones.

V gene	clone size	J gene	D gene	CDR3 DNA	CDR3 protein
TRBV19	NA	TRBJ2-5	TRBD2	TGTGCCAGTAGTATCTCGGGGGGCCAAGAGACCCAGTACTTC	CASSISGGQETQYF
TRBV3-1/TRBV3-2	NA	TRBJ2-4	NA	TGTGCCAGCAGCCAAGGACAGCCAAACATTCAGTACTTC	CASSQGQPNIQYF
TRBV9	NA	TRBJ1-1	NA	TGTGCCAGCAGCGACCTGCTGAGTGGCACTGAAGCTTTCTTT	CASSDLLSGTEAFF
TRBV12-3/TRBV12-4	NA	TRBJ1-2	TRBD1	TGTGCCAGCTTTAGGGGGCTGGGTGGCTACACCTTC	CASFRGLGGYTF
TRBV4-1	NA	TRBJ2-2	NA	TGCGCCAGCAGCCCCCGGACTCCACCCCCCGGGGAGCTGTTTTTT	CASSPRTPPPGELFF
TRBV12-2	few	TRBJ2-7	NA	TGTGCAAGTCGCCCCACGGACAGAAGCCCCTACGAGCAGTACTTC	CASRPTDRSPYEQYF
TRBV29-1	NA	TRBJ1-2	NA	TGCAGCGTTGGCCAGGGGATCCAGGGCTACACCTTC	CSVGQGIQGYTF
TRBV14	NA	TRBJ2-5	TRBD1	TGTGCCAGCAGCCGCCCACAGACAGGGGGAGAGACCCAGTACTTC	CASSRPQTGGETQYF
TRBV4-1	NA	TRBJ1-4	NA	TGCGCCAGCAGCCAAGATCCTGCGCAAAAACTGTTTTTT	CASSQDPAQKLFF
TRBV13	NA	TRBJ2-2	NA	TGTGCCAGCAGCTTCGGCGGGAACACCGGGGAGCTGTTTTTT	CASSFGGNTGELFF
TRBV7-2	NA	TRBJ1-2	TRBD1	TGTGCCAGCACCGCTACAGGGGGAGTTAACTATGGCTACACCTTC	CASTATGGVNYGYTF
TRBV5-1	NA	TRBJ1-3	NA	TGCGCCAGCAGCTTGTCTCGGGGAAGCTCTGGAAACACCATATATTTT	CASSLSRGSSGNTIYF
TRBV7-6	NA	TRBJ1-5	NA	TGTGCCAGCAGCTTAGGTTTGGGGGGGAATCAGCCCCAGCATTTT	CASSLGLGGNQPQHF
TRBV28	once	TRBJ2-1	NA	TGTGCCAGCAGTTCCACCGACAGGTTCAATCCCAATGAGCAGTTCTTC	CASSSTDRFNPNEQFF
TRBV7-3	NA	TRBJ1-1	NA	TGTGCCAGTGGGCCGGGTGGGAGGATCACTGAAGCTTTCTTT	CASGPGGRITEAFF
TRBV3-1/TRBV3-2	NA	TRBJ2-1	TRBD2	TGTGCCAGCAGCTTTACTAGCGGGGGGACCAATGAGCAGTTCTTC	CASSFTSGGTNEQFF
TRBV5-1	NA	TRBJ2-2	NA	TGCGCCAGCAGCTTGCCTGCGCAGGGGAACACCGGGGAGCTGTTTTTT	CASSLPAQGNTGELFF
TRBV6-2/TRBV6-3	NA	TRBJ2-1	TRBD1	TGTGCCAGCAGTTACGACTTGGACAGGCTCACGATTGTCGTCAATGAGCAGTTCTTC	CASSYDLDRLTIVVNEQFF
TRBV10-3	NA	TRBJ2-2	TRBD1	TGTGCCATCAGAGGGACAGGGGTCAACACCGGGGAGCTGTTTTTT	CAIRGTGVNTGELFF
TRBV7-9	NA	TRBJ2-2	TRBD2	TGTGCCAGCAGCCGGAGACTAGCGGACACCGGGGAGCTGTTTTTT	CASSRRLADTGELFF
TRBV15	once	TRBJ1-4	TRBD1	TGTGCCACCAGCGGAAACAGGGGTGAAAAACTGTTTTTT	CATSGNRGEKLFF
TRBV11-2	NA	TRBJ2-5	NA	TGTGCCAGCAGCTTAGGGGAGGTGGGGTTAGCGGAGACCCAGTACTTC	CASSLGEVGLAETQYF
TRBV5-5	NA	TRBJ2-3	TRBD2	TGTGCCACCGGGACTAGGGCAGATACGCAGTATTTT	CATGTRADTQYF
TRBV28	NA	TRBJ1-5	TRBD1	TGTGCCAGCAGTGACAGGGTACAGCCCCAGCATTTT	CASSDRVQPQHF
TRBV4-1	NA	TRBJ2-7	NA	TGCGCCAGCTCCAAGGGGATGGACAGACCCTACGAGCAGTACTTC	CASSKGMDRPYEQYF
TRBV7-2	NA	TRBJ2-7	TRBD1	TGTGCCAGCAGCCCCGACAGGGCCAACTACTACGAGCAGTACTTC	CASSPDRANYYEQYF
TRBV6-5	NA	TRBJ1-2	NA	TGTGCCAGCACCCCTCGTAAGGGGCTCACGGGCTACACCTTC	CASTPRKGLTGYTF
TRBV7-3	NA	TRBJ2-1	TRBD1	TGTGCCAGCAGCTTAAGCCCGGGACAGGGCACTTACAATGAGCAGTTCTTC	CASSLSPGQGTYNEQFF
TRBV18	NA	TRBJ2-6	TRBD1	TGTGCCAGCTCACCAAAACCAGGGGGCAACTCTGGGGCCAACGTCCTGACTTTC	CASSPKPGGNSGANVLTF
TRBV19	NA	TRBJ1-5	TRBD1	TGTGCCAGTAGTATTGACAGGGGACTTGGCAGCAATCAGCCCCAGCATTTT	CASSIDRGLGSNQPQHF
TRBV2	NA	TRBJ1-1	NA	TGTGCCAGCGCCCAGGAAAAAAACACTGAAGCTTTCTTT	CASAQEKNTEAFF
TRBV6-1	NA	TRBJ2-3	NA	TGTGCCAGCAGTGAAGAGTTGACTGGGTTCGGGGATACGCAGTATTTT	CASSEELTGFGDTQYF
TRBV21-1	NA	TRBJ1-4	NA	TGTGCCAGCAGCAAATTCTCATCGGGGGTGTATGAAAAACTGTTTTTT	CASSKFSSGVYEKLFF
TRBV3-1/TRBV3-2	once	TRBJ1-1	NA	TGTGCCAGCAGCCAAGAGTTTCGGACTGGGATCTCTGAAGCTTTCTTT	CASSQEFRTGISEAFF
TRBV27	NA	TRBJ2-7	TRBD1	TGTGCCAGCAGCCTCTCATGGACAGGGGACGCCTACGAGCAGTACTTC	CASSLSWTGDAYEQYF
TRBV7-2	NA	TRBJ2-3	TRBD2	TGTGCCAGCAGCTTAGGAGGACTAGCGGGGGAGGATACGCAGTATTTT	CASSLGGLAGEDTQYF
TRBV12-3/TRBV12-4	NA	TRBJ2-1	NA	TGTGCCAGCAGTTTTTCTTCACGGGGTGAGCAGTTCTTC	CASSFSSRGEQFF
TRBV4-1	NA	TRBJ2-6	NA	TGCGCCAGCAGCCAAGTGAGCCGCTCTGGGGCCAACGTCCTGACTTTC	CASSQVSRSGANVLTF
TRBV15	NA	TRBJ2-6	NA	TGTGCCACCAGCACCCCTGGCAGGGTGGAAAATAGTGCCAACGTCCTGACTTTC	CATSTPGRVENSANVLTF
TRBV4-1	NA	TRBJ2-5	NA	TGCGCCAGCAGTAAGGGGATTGGAGAGACCCAGTACTTC	CASSKGIGETQYF
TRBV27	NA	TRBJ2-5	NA	TGTGCCAGCACCCTAGAGACCCAGTACTTC	CASTLETQYF
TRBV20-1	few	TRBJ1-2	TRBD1	TGCAGTGCTAGTGGGACAGGATGGGGCTACACCTTC	CSASGTGWGYTF
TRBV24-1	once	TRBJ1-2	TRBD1	TGTGCCACCAGTGATTCCCGGTTAGGGACAGGGGGCTACGGCTACACCTTC	CATSDSRLGTGGYGYTF
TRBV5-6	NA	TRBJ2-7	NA	TGTGCCAGCAGCCAAATGGGTGGCGGGGAGCAGTACTTC	CASSQMGGGEQYF
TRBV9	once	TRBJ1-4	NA	TGTGCCAGCAGCGCAGGACAGAGTAATGAAAAACTGTTTTTT	CASSAGQSNEKLFF
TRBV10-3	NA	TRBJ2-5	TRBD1	TGTGCCATCAGTGAGGGGACAGGGCCCGCGGTGACCCAGTACTTC	CAISEGTGPAVTQYF
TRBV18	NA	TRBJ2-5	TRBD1	TGTGCCAGCTCACTGACAGGGGGCCAAGAGACCCAGTACTTC	CASSLTGGQETQYF
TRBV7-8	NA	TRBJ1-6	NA	TGTGCCAGCAGCACAACCCACAGGGTTTCACCCCTCCACTTT	CASSTTHRVSPLHF
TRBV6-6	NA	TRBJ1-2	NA	TGTGCCAGCAGTTACCCAGGCACGGTGTATGGCTACACCTTC	CASSYPGTVYGYTF
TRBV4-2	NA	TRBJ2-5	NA	TGTGCCAGCAGCCAAGGAGTGTCTGAGACCCAGTACTTC	CASSQGVSETQYF
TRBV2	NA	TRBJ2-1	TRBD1	TGTGCCAGCAGCGCGGACAGGAGCTCCTACAATGAGCAGTTCTTC	CASSADRSSYNEQFF
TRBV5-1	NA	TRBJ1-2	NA	TGCGCCAGCAGCTTAGCCATAGGGGATCATGGCTACACCTTC	CASSLAIGDHGYTF
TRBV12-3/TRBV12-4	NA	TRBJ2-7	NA	TGTGCCAGCGGCCAGGGTGACGAGCAGTACTTC	CASGQGDEQYF
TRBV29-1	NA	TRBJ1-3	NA	TGCAGCGTCGAACCGGGGGGCGGAAACACCATATATTTT	CSVEPGGGNTIYF
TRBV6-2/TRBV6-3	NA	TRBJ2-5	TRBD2	TGTGCCAGCAGTACGGATGTAGCGGGGGGCCGGGAGACCCAGTACTTC	CASSTDVAGGRETQYF